This is a list of T cell receptor beta chains from one sample in a study of shared clonotypes between healthy human individuals. Sequenced by immunoSEQ multiplex PCR; TCRdb stores in-frame clones only, minus some. The table shows 2 million or so clones, with 85% to 95% occurring only once. Material for sequencing was naive CD8+ T cells sorted from blood. The receptors were sampled from a man younger than 35 in good health. Both conserved end residues are trimmed from each CDR3.

v_gene	j_gene	CDR3aa
TRBV27	TRBJ2-7	ASSSRQLTYEQY
TRBV14	TRBJ2-1	ASSQGTSGSHEQF
TRBV4-1	TRBJ2-1	ASSPWNDGINEQF
TRBV7-8	TRBJ1-2	ASSSRTAPGSYT
TRBV5-1	TRBJ1-2	ATDLYGYT
TRBV13	TRBJ2-3	ASSLASGGIFTDTQY
TRBV27	TRBJ2-1	ASTGGPGGASNEQF
TRBV30	TRBJ1-2	AWTEGGGYT
TRBV5-1	TRBJ2-7	ASSWDSSSSYEQY
TRBV27	TRBJ2-2	ASRRLAGGNVGELF
TRBV4-1	TRBJ1-6	ASSPPAREGENSPLH
TRBV9	TRBJ1-1	ASSVGGTTEAF
TRBV27	TRBJ2-2	ASSLGTGDTGELF
TRBV2	TRBJ2-7	ASSESRDISYEQY
TRBV30	TRBJ2-7	AWSAATGDEQY
TRBV19	TRBJ2-7	ASSIRGTGGANSYEQY
TRBV13	TRBJ2-1	ASSLGAGSSYNEQF
TRBV9	TRBJ2-7	ASSVGTSGGYEQY
TRBV4-2	TRBJ2-3	ASSQDQRGTVADTQY
TRBV11-2	TRBJ2-5	ASSHVPEAGEETQY
TRBV5-6	TRBJ2-1	ASSFMGLAASSYNEQF
TRBV7-9	TRBJ2-5	ASSLGPLETQY
TRBV4-1	TRBJ2-7	ASSLGESYEQY
TRBV4-3	TRBJ2-1	ASSQGEAEFYNEQF
TRBV5-8	TRBJ2-7	ASSLDSGSYEQY
TRBV28	TRBJ1-6	ASSFERYNSPLH
TRBV29-1	TRBJ2-5	SVEEGQGRQETQY
TRBV7-2	TRBJ2-7	ASSLGAQVRNEQY
TRBV6-1	TRBJ2-7	ASRYSHEQY
TRBV27	TRBJ2-5	ASSLGLRPTQETQY
TRBV19	TRBJ2-7	ASSIDEYEQY
TRBV7-9	TRBJ2-7	ASSSSGSSAYEQY
TRBV4-1	TRBJ1-2	ASSQGQMNYGYT
TRBV7-9	TRBJ2-7	ASSLETYEQY
TRBV5-6	TRBJ2-7	ASSLGASGSYYEQY
TRBV14	TRBJ2-7	ASSPGTSEFYEQY
TRBV5-6	TRBJ2-7	ASSLAVQIGQTYEQY
TRBV7-2	TRBJ2-1	ASSLTVGGLGANEQF
TRBV15	TRBJ1-1	ATSTQTGGTEAF
TRBV7-9	TRBJ2-3	ASSLKPYTDTQY
TRBV6-1	TRBJ2-7	ASSEVGLDYEQY
TRBV4-1	TRBJ2-1	ASRGGGADEQF
TRBV27	TRBJ1-1	ASSLGGLNTEAF
TRBV6-5	TRBJ2-7	ASSYGGRGSSYEQY
TRBV6-5	TRBJ2-5	ASSGASETQY
TRBV27	TRBJ2-7	ASSLSGWGSYEQY
TRBV7-2	TRBJ2-7	ASRRQVGYEQY
TRBV11-2	TRBJ2-7	ASSLETHSSYEQY
TRBV19	TRBJ1-3	ASSIDRGSGNTIY
TRBV9	TRBJ2-7	ASSLGPLEGGYEQY
TRBV6-6	TRBJ1-1	ASSYSSSMNTEAF